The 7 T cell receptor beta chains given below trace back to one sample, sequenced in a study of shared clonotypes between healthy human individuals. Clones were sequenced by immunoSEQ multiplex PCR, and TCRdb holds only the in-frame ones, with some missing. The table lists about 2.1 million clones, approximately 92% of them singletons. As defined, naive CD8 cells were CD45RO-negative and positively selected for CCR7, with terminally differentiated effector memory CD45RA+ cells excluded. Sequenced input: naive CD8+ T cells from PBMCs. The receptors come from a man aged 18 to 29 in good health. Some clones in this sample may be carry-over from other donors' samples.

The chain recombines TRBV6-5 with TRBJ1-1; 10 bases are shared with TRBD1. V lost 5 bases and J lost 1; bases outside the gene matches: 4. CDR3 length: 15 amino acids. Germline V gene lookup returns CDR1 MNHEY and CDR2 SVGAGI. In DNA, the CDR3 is TGTGCCAGCAGTCCTAGGGACAGGGGGAACACTGAAGCTTTCTTT. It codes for CASSPRDRGNTEAFF.

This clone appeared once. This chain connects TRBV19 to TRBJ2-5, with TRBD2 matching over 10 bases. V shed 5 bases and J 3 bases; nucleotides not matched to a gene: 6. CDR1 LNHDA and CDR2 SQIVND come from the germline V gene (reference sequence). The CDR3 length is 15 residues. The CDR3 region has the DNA TGTGCCAGTAGTGATCTAGCGGGAGCTAAAGAGACCCAGTACTTC. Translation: CASSDLAGAKETQYF.

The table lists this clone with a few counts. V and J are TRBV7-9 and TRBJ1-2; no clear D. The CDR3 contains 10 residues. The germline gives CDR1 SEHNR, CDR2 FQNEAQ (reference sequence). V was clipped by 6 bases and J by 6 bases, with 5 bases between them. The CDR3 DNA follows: TGTGCCAGCAGTGGCAATGGCTACACCTTC. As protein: CASSGNGYTF. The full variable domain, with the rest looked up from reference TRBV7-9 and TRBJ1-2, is DTGVSQNPRHKITKRGQNVTFRCDPISEHNRLYWYRQTLGQGPEFLTYFQNEAQLEKSRLLSDRFSAERPKGSFSTLEIQRTEQGDSAMYLCASSGNGYTFGSGTRLTVV.

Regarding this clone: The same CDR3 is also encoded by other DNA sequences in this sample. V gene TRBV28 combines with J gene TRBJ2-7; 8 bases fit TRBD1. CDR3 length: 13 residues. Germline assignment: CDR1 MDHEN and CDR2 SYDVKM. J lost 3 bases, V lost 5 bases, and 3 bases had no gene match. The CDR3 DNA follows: TGTGCCAGCAGTCTGGACAGGGACTACGAGCAGTACTTC. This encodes CASSLDRDYEQYF.

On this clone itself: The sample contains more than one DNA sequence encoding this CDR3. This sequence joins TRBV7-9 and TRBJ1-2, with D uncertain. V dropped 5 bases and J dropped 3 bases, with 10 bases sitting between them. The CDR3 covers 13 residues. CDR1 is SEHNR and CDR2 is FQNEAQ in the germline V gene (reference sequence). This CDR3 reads CASSPTGDYGYTF. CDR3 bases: TGTGCCAGCAGCCCAACTGGTGACTATGGCTACACCTTC.

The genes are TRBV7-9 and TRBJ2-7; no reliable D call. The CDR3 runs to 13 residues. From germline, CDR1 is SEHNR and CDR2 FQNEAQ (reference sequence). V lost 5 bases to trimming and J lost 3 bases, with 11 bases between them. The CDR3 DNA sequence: TGTGCCAGCAGCCTAGTGAACATCTACGAGCAGTACTTC. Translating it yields CASSLVNIYEQYF.

In nucleotides, the CDR3 is TGTGCCAGCAGCTTAGACAGGTACAATGAGCAGTTCTTC. It specifies CASSLDRYNEQFF. The chain links TRBV7-8 to TRBJ2-1; possibly TRBD1 for D (5 bases). Trimming left V 1 base short and J 4 bases short, with 5 bases between. Per germline, CDR1 SGHVS and CDR2 FQNEAQ. The CDR3 contains 13 residues.